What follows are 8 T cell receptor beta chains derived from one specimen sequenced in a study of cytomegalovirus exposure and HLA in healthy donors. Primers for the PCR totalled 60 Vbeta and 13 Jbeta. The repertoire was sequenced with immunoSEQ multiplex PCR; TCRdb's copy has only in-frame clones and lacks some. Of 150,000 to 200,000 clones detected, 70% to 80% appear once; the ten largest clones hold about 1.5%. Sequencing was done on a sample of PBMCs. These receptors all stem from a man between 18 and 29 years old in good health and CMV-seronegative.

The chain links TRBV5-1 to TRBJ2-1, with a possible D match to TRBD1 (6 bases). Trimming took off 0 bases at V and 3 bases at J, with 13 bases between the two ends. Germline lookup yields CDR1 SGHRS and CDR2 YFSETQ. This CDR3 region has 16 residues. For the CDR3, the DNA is TGCGCCAGCAGCTTGGTTCTACAGGGCGGCTACAATGAGCAGTTCTTC. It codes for CASSLVLQGGYNEQFF.

CDR3 DNA sequence: TGTGCCAGCAGTAAGGTATGGCGGGAGACCCACAATGAGCAGTTCTTC. Its protein is CASSKVWRETHNEQFF. The V gene is TRBV25-1, the J gene TRBJ2-1, with 7 bases that match TRBD2. The CDR3 is 16 amino acids. Trimming took 5 bases from V and 5 from J; bases not matched to a gene: 12. The germline V gene encodes CDR1 MGHDK and CDR2 SYGVNS.

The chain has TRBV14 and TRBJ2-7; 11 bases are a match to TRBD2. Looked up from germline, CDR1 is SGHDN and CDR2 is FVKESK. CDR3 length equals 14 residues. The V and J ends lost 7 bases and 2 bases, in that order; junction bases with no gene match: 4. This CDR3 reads CASNLAGGTYEQYF. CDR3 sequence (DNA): TGTGCCAGCAACCTAGCGGGAGGAACCTACGAGCAGTACTTC.

The CDR3 DNA sequence: TGTGCCAGCAGCTCCAGACTCGGGTACAATGAGCAGTTCTTC. This gives the protein CASSSRLGYNEQFF. The V and J genes are TRBV11-2 and TRBJ2-1; D unresolved. V was trimmed by 4 bases and J by 4 bases, leaving 11 bases between them. The CDR3 runs 14 residues. Germline CDR1 and CDR2: SGHAT and FQNNGV.

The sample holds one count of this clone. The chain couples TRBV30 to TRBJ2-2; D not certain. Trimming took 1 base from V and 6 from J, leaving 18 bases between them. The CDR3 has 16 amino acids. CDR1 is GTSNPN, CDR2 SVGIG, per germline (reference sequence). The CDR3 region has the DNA TGTGCCTGGAGTGCTATTACCGGTACGATCTCCGGGGAGCTGTTTTTT. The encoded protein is CAWSAITGTISGELFF.

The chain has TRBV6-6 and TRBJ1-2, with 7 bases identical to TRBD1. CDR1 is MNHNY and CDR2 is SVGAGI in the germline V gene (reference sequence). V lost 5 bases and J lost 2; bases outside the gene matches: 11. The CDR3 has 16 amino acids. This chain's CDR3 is CASSPSPGQINYGYTF. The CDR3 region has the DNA TGTGCCAGCAGTCCCAGCCCGGGACAGATCAACTATGGCTACACCTTC.

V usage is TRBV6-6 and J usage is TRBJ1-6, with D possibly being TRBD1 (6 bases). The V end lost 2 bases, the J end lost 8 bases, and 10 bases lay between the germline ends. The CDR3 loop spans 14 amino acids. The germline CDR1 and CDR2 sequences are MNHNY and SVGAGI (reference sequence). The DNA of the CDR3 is TGTGCCAGCAGTTACAGGGGGGGGGATTCACCCCTCCACTTT. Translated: CASSYRGGDSPLHF.

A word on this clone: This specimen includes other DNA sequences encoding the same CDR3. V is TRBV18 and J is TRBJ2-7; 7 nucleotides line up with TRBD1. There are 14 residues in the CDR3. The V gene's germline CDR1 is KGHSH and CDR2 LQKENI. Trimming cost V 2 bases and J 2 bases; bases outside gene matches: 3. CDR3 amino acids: CASSPTGTAYEQYF. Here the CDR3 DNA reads TGTGCCAGCTCACCAACCGGGACAGCCTACGAGCAGTACTTC.